This T cell receptor (beta chain) was identified during a study of CD8+CD57+ T cells in acquired aplastic anemia. Study summary: Mean DNA quantity obtained from sorted CD4+ and CD8+ cells was 3 to 4 ug.

Genomic DNA, serving as template, underwent TCR beta VDJ and CDR3 profiling. Via MiXCR, TCRdb re-called the reads, giving one row per CDR3 protein. The sample contains about 160,000 distinct CDR3 sequences, under 55% of which appear only once. For sequencing, patients were chosen who had shown expansion of CD8+CD57+ cells by flow cytometry. In the case of this clonotype: Its antigen is not known.

General observations from the study: Between patients and controls, CD8+ Simpson's diversity did not vary significantly.

Per germline, CDR1 SGHVS and CDR2 FQNEAQ. The CDR3 totals 12 residues. Trimming left V 2 bases short and J 5 bases short, with 7 bases between. Sequencing used sorted CD4+, CD8+, or CD8+CD57+ T cells (not recorded which) from PBMCs. The sequence came from a human donor with aplastic anemia. The rearrangement joins TRBV7-8 to TRBJ2-7; D not resolved. CDR3 loop: CASSLPRHEQYF. CDR3 DNA: TGTGCCAGCAGCTTACCTCGTCACGAGCAGTACTTC.